These T cell receptor beta chains were read from a single sample in a study of T cell responses to AZD1222 COVID-19 vaccine. Repertoires were generated with immunoSEQ multiplex PCR, while TCRdb's copy carries only in-frame clones and drops some. Of more than 140,000 clones detected, over 85% appear once; the ten largest clones hold over 0.9%. This material consisted of peripheral blood, taken on day 0 of MenACWY control vaccination. These receptors all stem from an adult in good health. The CDR3 runs from the conserved cysteine through the conserved F or W. The D gene is left open where the match is weak. The listing skips clone size in some rows; elsewhere it reads once, few, many or a size class.

cdr3_nt,cdr3_aa,j_call,d_call,clone_size,v_call
TGTGCCAGTAGTGAGCAGGGTCCAGATACGCAGTATTTT,CASSEQGPDTQYF,TRBJ2-3,NA,NA,TRBV19
TGTGCCAGCAGCCGAAGGACAGGGTGGGGCCAAGAGACCCAGTACTTC,CASSRRTGWGQETQYF,TRBJ2-5,TRBD1,NA,TRBV3-1/TRBV3-2
TGCGCCAGCAGCCAGGACCAAACCCCCTCCTATGGCTACACCTTC,CASSQDQTPSYGYTF,TRBJ1-2,NA,NA,TRBV4-1
TGTGCCACCAGCAGAGTACAGCCTGGAAACACCATATATTTT,CATSRVQPGNTIYF,TRBJ1-3,NA,NA,TRBV15
TGTGCCAGCAGTAACAGCGGGAGCTACACCTTC,CASSNSGSYTF,TRBJ1-2,NA,NA,TRBV9
TGTGCCAGCAGCTTAACGTTAGGGGTCTCTTTTACAGATACGCAGTATTTT,CASSLTLGVSFTDTQYF,TRBJ2-3,NA,NA,TRBV7-8
TGTGCCAGCAGCTTGGCTAGCGGGGGGGCCTACGAGCAGTACTTC,CASSLASGGAYEQYF,TRBJ2-7,TRBD2,NA,TRBV7-2
TGTGCCATCAGTGGTGACTTTAACTATGGCTACACCTTC,CAISGDFNYGYTF,TRBJ1-2,NA,NA,TRBV10-3
TGCAGCGGACAGGGGACAGATACGCAGTATTTT,CSGQGTDTQYF,TRBJ2-3,TRBD1,NA,TRBV29-1
TGTGCCAGCAGTTGGGCGGGGAGTGGGACTGAAGCTTTCTTT,CASSWAGSGTEAFF,TRBJ1-1,NA,once,TRBV6-2/TRBV6-3
TGTGCCAGCAGTGATTCAGGGGTTCTGCCCCTCCACTTT,CASSDSGVLPLHF,TRBJ1-6,NA,NA,TRBV2
TGTGCCAGCAGTCCTTTACAGGGCAGGACTGAAGCTTTCTTT,CASSPLQGRTEAFF,TRBJ1-1,NA,NA,TRBV28
TGTGCCAGCAGCCAAGTGGGGACGCGACTAGACCTCCACTTT,CASSQVGTRLDLHF,TRBJ1-6,NA,NA,TRBV3-1/TRBV3-2
TGTGCCAGCGTCCCGCCGGATTTGACAGCACCTATCTCTGGAAACACCATATATTTT,CASVPPDLTAPISGNTIYF,TRBJ1-3,NA,NA,TRBV28
TGTGCCAGCAGAGGGACGCGGGGGATCAATCAGCCCCAGCATTTT,CASRGTRGINQPQHF,TRBJ1-5,NA,once,TRBV6-5
TGTGCCAGCAGTGACAGCGGACAGGGCCTTCAGCCCCAGCATTTT,CASSDSGQGLQPQHF,TRBJ1-5,TRBD1,NA,TRBV6-1
TGTGCCAGCAGCGCGGTTTTCCAAGAGACCCAGTACTTC,CASSAVFQETQYF,TRBJ2-5,NA,once,TRBV11-2
TGTGCCACCAGTGATTTTAGTGTATTAGGTTTTGATACGCAGTATTTT,CATSDFSVLGFDTQYF,TRBJ2-3,NA,NA,TRBV24-1
TGTGCCAGCCCCGGGACGGTCATGAACACTGAAGCTTTCTTT,CASPGTVMNTEAFF,TRBJ1-1,NA,few,TRBV2
TGTGCCTGGAGCTTCCCGGGGGGGGCCAACTATGGCTACACCTTC,CAWSFPGGANYGYTF,TRBJ1-2,NA,NA,TRBV30
TGTGCCAGCAGTCCCAACCCTAGCGGGGCGCGCACAGATACGCAGTATTTT,CASSPNPSGARTDTQYF,TRBJ2-3,TRBD2,NA,TRBV6-2/TRBV6-3
TGTGCCAGTAGCACCGGGACAGGGAATTCACCCCTCCACTTT,CASSTGTGNSPLHF,TRBJ1-6,TRBD1,NA,TRBV19
TGTGCCAGTAGCGACGGAGACACCGGGGAGCTGTTTTTT,CASSDGDTGELFF,TRBJ2-2,NA,NA,TRBV19
TGTGCCAGCCTCGGACAGCTCAATTCACCCCTCCACTTT,CASLGQLNSPLHF,TRBJ1-6,NA,NA,TRBV6-5
TGTGCCAGTAGCACCAGGGGGCTTGGGGAAGCTTTCTTT,CASSTRGLGEAFF,TRBJ1-1,TRBD1,NA,TRBV19
TGTGCCAGTAGTATAAGGAGTGATCTAAATAGCAATCAGCCCCAGCATTTT,CASSIRSDLNSNQPQHF,TRBJ1-5,NA,NA,TRBV19
TGTGCCAGCAGTTACGGGGGCCGCACTGAAGCTTTCTTT,CASSYGGRTEAFF,TRBJ1-1,NA,NA,TRBV6-2/TRBV6-3